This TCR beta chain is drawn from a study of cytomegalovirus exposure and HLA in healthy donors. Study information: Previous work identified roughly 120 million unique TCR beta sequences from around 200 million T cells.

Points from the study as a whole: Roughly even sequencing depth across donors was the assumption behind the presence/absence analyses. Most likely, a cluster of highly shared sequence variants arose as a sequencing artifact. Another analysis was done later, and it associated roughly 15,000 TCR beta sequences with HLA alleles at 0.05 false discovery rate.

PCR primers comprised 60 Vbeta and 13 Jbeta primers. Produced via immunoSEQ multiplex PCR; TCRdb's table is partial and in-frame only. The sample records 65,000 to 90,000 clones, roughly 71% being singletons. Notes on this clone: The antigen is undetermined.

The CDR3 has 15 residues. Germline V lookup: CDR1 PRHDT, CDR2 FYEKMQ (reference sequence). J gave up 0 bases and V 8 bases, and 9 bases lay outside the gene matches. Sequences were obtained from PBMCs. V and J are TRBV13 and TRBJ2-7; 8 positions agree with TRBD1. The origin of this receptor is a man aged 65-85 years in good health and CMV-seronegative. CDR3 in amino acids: CASGSPGTGSYEQYF. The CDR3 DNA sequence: TGTGCCAGCGGATCCCCCGGGACAGGCTCCTACGAGCAGTACTTC.